The 27 T cell receptor beta chains listed next were all sequenced from one sample in a study of blood T cell repertoires in COVID-19 (TCRdb year 2020). The library was prepared using the immunoSEQ multiplex PCR assay. This immuneACCESS table, as held by TCRdb, lists in-frame sequences with V and J called but not all clones. Of the missing ones, under half trace to an unresolved V gene in checked studies; the others have no known cause. The sample yields more than 250,000 clones; around 85% were counted once. Under 7% of the sample is held by the ten biggest clonotypes. The source material was PBMCs or T cells enriched from blood (not recorded which). The origin of the receptors is a woman between 40 and 55 years old who had recovered from COVID-19.

The rearrangement joins TRBV4-3 to TRBJ2-3; 7 positions agree with TRBD2. The CDR3 runs to 16 residues. The J segment lost 6 bases and the V segment lost 2 bases, leaving 11 bases of the junction unmatched. In germline, CDR1 is LGHNA, CDR2 YSLEER. The CDR3, as DNA: TGCGCCAGCAGCCAAATGACTAGCTCCTTAACCGATACGCAGTATTTT. Protein product: CASSQMTSSLTDTQYF.

The chain is built from TRBV7-2 and TRBJ2-7; possibly TRBD2 for D (6 bases). From germline, CDR1 is SGHTA and CDR2 FQGNSA. Trimming removed 5 bases from V and 5 bases from J, with 19 bases in between. CDR3 size: 15 residues. CDR3 sequence (DNA): TGTGCCAGCAGCACAAGCCCGGGACTTTTCCACGAGCAGTACTTC. It codes for CASSTSPGLFHEQYF.

There are a few counts of this clone. V and J are TRBV4-1 and TRBJ2-7; D possibly corresponds to TRBD1 (5 bases). The V and J ends lost 0 bases and 3 bases respectively, with 9 bases between them. The CDR3 consists of 14 residues. Germline CDR1 is MGHRA and CDR2 is YSYEKL. CDR3 in amino acids: CASSQDQGSYEQYF. CDR3 DNA: TGCGCCAGCAGCCAAGATCAGGGCAGCTACGAGCAGTACTTC.

V is TRBV29-1 and J is TRBJ2-7, with 13 bases fitting TRBD2. This CDR3 is 15 amino acids long. Germline V lookup: CDR1 SQVTM, CDR2 ANQGSEA. With V trimmed by 3 bases and J by 7 bases, 9 bases remained unmatched. CDR3: CSVEGTSGVGNEQYF. In DNA form, the CDR3 reads TGCAGCGTTGAGGGGACTAGCGGGGTGGGGAATGAGCAGTACTTC.

V is TRBV6-5 and J is TRBJ2-1; 10 bases match TRBD2. Unmatched junction bases numbered 7, after V lost 3 bases and J lost 8 bases. Germline CDR1 MNHEY, CDR2 SVGAGI. This CDR3 has 15 amino acids. The CDR3 sequence: CASSYSTSGLYEQFF. The DNA of the CDR3 is TGTGCCAGCAGTTATTCGACTAGCGGGCTCTATGAGCAGTTCTTC.

This chain connects TRBV27 to TRBJ1-4; 7 bases fit TRBD1. The CDR3 runs 22 residues. J lost 9 bases, V lost 0 bases, and 28 bases had no gene match. The V gene's germline CDR1 is MNHEY and CDR2 SMNVEV (reference sequence). The CDR3 here is CASSLSIEDLRKTWTGGKKLFF. Here the CDR3 DNA reads TGTGCCAGCAGTTTATCGATAGAAGACCTGCGGAAAACCTGGACAGGCGGCAAAAAACTGTTTTTT.

The table lists this clone with many counts. The rearrangement links TRBV28 to TRBJ1-3, with 7 bases lining up with TRBD1. V shed 6 bases and J 1 base; nucleotides not matched to a gene: 12. Germline loops: CDR1 MDHEN, CDR2 SYDVKM. The CDR3 runs to 17 residues. As DNA, the CDR3 is TGTGCCAGCAGCCGCAGGGGGAGAGGGAAATCTGGAAACACCATATATTTT. This encodes CASSRRGRGKSGNTIYF. The entire variable domain, with the rest obtained from reference TRBV28 and TRBJ1-3, is as follows: DVKVTQSSRYLVKRTGEKVFLECVQDMDHENMFWYRQDPGLGLRLIYFSYDVKMKEKGDIPEGYSVSREKKERFSLILESASTNQTSMYLCASSRRGRGKSGNTIYFGEGSWLTVV.

This clone showed up just once. V usage is TRBV4-1 and J usage is TRBJ2-7; D is undetermined. This CDR3 spans 13 amino acids. Germline CDR1 MGHRA, CDR2 YSYEKL. Trimming shortened V by 0 bases and J by 3 bases, and 6 bases separated the two germline ends. CDR3 protein: CASSQEVSYEQYF. The CDR3 DNA sequence: TGCGCCAGCAGCCAAGAAGTTAGCTACGAGCAGTACTTC.

The chain uses TRBV15 and TRBJ2-1; 7 bases map to TRBD2. The junction had 8 bases not matched to a gene; V was cut back by 3 bases and J by 6 bases. Germline loops: CDR1 LNHNV, CDR2 YYDKDF (reference sequence). This CDR3 spans 15 amino acids. CDR3 amino acids: CATSRGGSGANEQFF. The CDR3 coding sequence is TGTGCCACCAGCAGGGGCGGGAGCGGGGCCAATGAGCAGTTCTTC.

The chain carries TRBV19 and TRBJ1-3; no clear D. The CDR3 totals 12 residues. The germline V gene encodes CDR1 LNHDA and CDR2 SQIVND (reference sequence). V was shortened by 5 bases and J by 8 bases, with 10 bases between the two germline ends. DNA of the CDR3: TGTGCCAGTAGTTACCTGGGAGACACCATATATTTT. Translated: CASSYLGDTIYF.

The chain has TRBV30 and TRBJ1-2; TRBD1 might be the D (5 bases). This CDR3 contains 14 residues. Germline loops: CDR1 GTSNPN, CDR2 SVGIG (reference sequence). The V and J ends lost 2 bases and 4 bases respectively, with 14 bases between them. The CDR3 here is CAWSREGQIYGYTF. DNA for the CDR3: TGTGCCTGGAGTAGGGAGGGGCAGATCTATGGCTACACCTTC.

The chain has TRBV19 and TRBJ1-3, with 7 bases matching TRBD1. The CDR3 has 14 amino acids. The germline gives CDR1 LNHDA, CDR2 SQIVND (reference sequence). Germline trimming cut 5 bases from V and 7 bases from J; bases unmatched to any gene: 8. Here the CDR3 reads CASSGGTAGNTIYF. DNA of the CDR3: TGTGCCAGTAGTGGTGGGACAGCCGGTAACACCATATATTTT.

The rearrangement links TRBV6-2 or TRBV6-3 to TRBJ1-2; maybe TRBD1 (5 bases). V shed 4 bases and J shed 4 bases, with 16 bases lying between them. The CDR3 covers 15 residues. Germline CDR1 reads MNHEY; CDR2 reads SVGEGT. CDR3 nucleotide sequence: TGTGCCAGCAGTTCTCCTGGGGACTGGAGCTATGGCTACACCTTC. It specifies CASSSPGDWSYGYTF.

The chain is built from TRBV5-1 and TRBJ1-6; 7 nucleotides match TRBD1. The CDR3 covers 15 residues. Germline V gene sequence: CDR1 SGHRS, CDR2 YFSETQ. Germline trimming cut 5 bases from V and 7 bases from J; bases unmatched to any gene: 9. CDR3 in amino acids: CASRATQGVNSPLHF. The CDR3 DNA reads TGCGCCAGCAGAGCGACCCAGGGGGTGAATTCACCCCTCCACTTT.

The chain has TRBV28 and TRBJ2-7; TRBD2 might be the D (6 bases). In germline, CDR1 is MDHEN, CDR2 SYDVKM. The ends were cut back, 6 bases at V and 7 bases at J, with 22 bases in the middle. The CDR3 is made up of 15 amino acids. The CDR3 DNA sequence: TGTGCCAGCAGACCCCCCGGGGGAGGTTCGGAGGAGCAGTACTTC. Protein: CASRPPGGGSEEQYF.

V and J are TRBV18 and TRBJ1-1; 8 bases map to TRBD1. Trimming took 2 bases from V and 6 from J; bases not matched to a gene: 2. CDR1 and CDR2 (germline): KGHSH, LQKENI. The CDR3 has 13 amino acids. CDR3 residues: CASSPMTGAEAFF. DNA of the CDR3: TGTGCCAGCTCACCAATGACAGGGGCTGAAGCTTTCTTT.

CDR3 region: CASQGQTRTEAFF. DNA for the CDR3: TGTGCCAGCCAGGGACAGACTAGGACTGAAGCTTTCTTT. This chain connects TRBV28 to TRBJ1-1; 7 nucleotides align to TRBD1. This CDR3 spans 13 amino acids. J gave up 5 bases and V 8 bases, and 8 bases lay outside the gene matches. Germline-derived CDR1 and CDR2 are MDHEN and SYDVKM.

The V gene is TRBV6-1, the J gene TRBJ1-5; the match to TRBD1 covers 10 bases. J gave up 0 bases and V 4 bases, and 6 bases lay outside the gene matches. From germline, CDR1 is MNHNS and CDR2 SASEGT. The length of the CDR3 is 17 residues. The CDR3 coding sequence is TGTGCCAGCAGTGGGGACAGGGGAGGACATAGCAATCAGCCCCAGCATTTT. This encodes CASSGDRGGHSNQPQHF.

This clone was observed a few times. This chain uses TRBV7-2 with TRBJ2-3; 10 bases line up with TRBD2. CDR3 length: 15 residues. V trimming: 5 bases; J trimming: 6 bases; junction bases outside the gene matches: 8. Germline CDR1 SGHTA, CDR2 FQGNSA. The CDR3 DNA sequence: TGTGCCAGCAGCCGCATCGGGACTAGCGTTGATACGCAGTATTTT. Encoded protein: CASSRIGTSVDTQYF.

The chain joins TRBV14 to TRBJ1-1, with 9 bases identical to TRBD1. V lost 4 bases and J lost 4; bases outside the gene matches: 4. The germline V gene encodes CDR1 SGHDN and CDR2 FVKESK. There are 14 residues in the CDR3. The CDR3 sequence: CASSPDRGLTEAFF. CDR3 in DNA: TGTGCCAGCAGCCCGGACAGGGGACTCACTGAAGCTTTCTTT.

The V gene is TRBV7-9, the J gene TRBJ1-1; D may be TRBD1 (6 bases). Trimming removed 7 bases at V and 2 bases at J, with 14 bases between. Germline V gene sequence: CDR1 SEHNR, CDR2 FQNEAQ (reference sequence). The length of the CDR3 is 14 residues. This CDR3 reads CASTRGAVNTEAFF. For the CDR3, the DNA is TGTGCCAGCACCCGGGGGGCGGTTAACACTGAAGCTTTCTTT.

The chain has TRBV2 and TRBJ1-5; D remains ambiguous. The CDR3 contains 15 residues. V lost 2 bases and J 9 bases, leaving 17 bases between the germline ends. Germline CDR1 reads SNHLY; CDR2 reads FYNNEI. CDR3: CASSELRPSGGPQHF. The CDR3 DNA is TGTGCCAGCAGTGAATTGCGCCCCTCTGGTGGGCCCCAGCATTTT.

The chain joins TRBV27 to TRBJ1-1; D unresolved. Germline CDR1 reads MNHEY; CDR2 reads SMNVEV (reference sequence). The V gene lost 5 bases and the J gene lost 1 base, with 11 bases spanning the gap. This CDR3 comprises 14 residues. This CDR3 reads CASSNTGGNTEAFF. For the CDR3, the DNA is TGTGCCAGCAGTAATACGGGAGGGAACACTGAAGCTTTCTTT.

The V gene is TRBV24-1, the J gene TRBJ2-1; TRBD2 might be the D (6 bases). The CDR3 contains 14 residues. V lost 8 bases, J lost 8 bases, and 18 bases lay in between. Germline CDR1 KGHDR, CDR2 SFDVKD. The DNA of the CDR3 is TGTGCCACCACTCGCGGGGTGGGGACTGATGAGCAGTTCTTC. This codes for CATTRGVGTDEQFF.

This chain joins TRBV4-2 and TRBJ2-1; TRBD2 matches at 7 bases. There are 15 residues in the CDR3. V was pared by 1 base and J by 6 bases, with 6 bases of the junction left unmatched. Germline V gene sequence: CDR1 LGHNA, CDR2 YNFKEQ. This CDR3 reads CASSQAGGSSNEQFF. The CDR3 DNA reads TGTGCCAGCAGCCAAGCGGGCGGGAGCAGCAATGAGCAGTTCTTC.

This chain joins TRBV27 and TRBJ1-5; D uncertain. The germline V gene has CDR1 MNHEY and CDR2 SMNVEV (reference sequence). The V end lost 2 bases, the J end lost 5 bases, and 10 bases lay between the germline ends. The CDR3 consists of 14 residues. The CDR3 DNA is TGTGCCAGCAGTTTAGGGTCGGGAGATCAGCCCCAGCATTTT. Residues: CASSLGSGDQPQHF.

This rearrangement joins TRBV20-1 to TRBJ1-1, with 9 bases aligning to TRBD1. The junction had 12 bases not matched to a gene; V was cut back by 3 bases and J by 4 bases. This CDR3 is 16 amino acids long. Germline V gives CDR1 DFQATT, CDR2 SNEGSKA (reference sequence). In DNA form, the CDR3 reads TGCAGTGCTAGTGTAAGGGACAGGGCGATGCCCACTGAAGCTTTCTTT. Translating gives CSASVRDRAMPTEAFF.